This T cell receptor (beta chain) was identified in a study of blood T cell repertoires in COVID-19. Study as a whole: Whether acute or convalescent, the COVID-19 samples came from the United States, Italy and Spain. PBMCs, B-cell-depleted T cells, or T cells provided the cDNA or gDNA that made up the material.

How the authors handled the data: From reference gene primer amplification, estimates of nucleated cell counts were derived. Clones were sequenced by immunoSEQ multiplex PCR, and TCRdb holds only the in-frame ones, with some missing. V, J and clone size were drawn from that table, and D and trimming were deduced from the DNA. Among roughly 190,000 clones listed, 87% were seen once. J gave up 2 bases and V 4 bases, and 4 bases lay outside the gene matches. This CDR3 spans 14 amino acids. Germline V gene sequence: CDR1 SQVTM, CDR2 ANQGSEA. The chain recombines TRBV29-1 with TRBJ2-7; 11 positions match TRBD1. The TCR comes from a man aged 18 to 30 with active or convalescent COVID-19. Sample: peripheral blood. For the CDR3, the DNA is TGCAGCGTTGCAAGGACAGGGGGCACCTACGAGCAGTACTTC. This sequence encodes CSVARTGGTYEQYF.